These T cell receptor beta chains were read from a single sample in a study of cytomegalovirus exposure and HLA in healthy donors. Repertoires were generated with immunoSEQ multiplex PCR, while TCRdb's copy carries only in-frame clones and drops some. Here the sample spans 60,000 to 75,000 clones, about 76% being singletons. Sequencing was performed on PBMCs. The receptor set was obtained from a man aged 45-65 years in good health and CMV-seronegative. Each CDR3 is given with its conserved first and last residue. The size of a clone is reported for some rows only, either as once, few or many, or as a class for expanded clones.

>TRBV30|NA
CAWSGGSPYEQYF
>TRBV6-5|once
CASSGSQGNGYTF
>TRBV9|NA
CASSDRRLAGPQETQYF
>TRBV6-1|once
CASRTGHYGNTIYF
>TRBV9|NA
CASSVSLNTGELFF
>TRBV30|few
CAWTGNTGELFF
>TRBV30|few
CAWTRLAGASGELFF
>TRBV29-1|NA
CSVGVAASYEQYF
>TRBV29-1|NA
CSVEDRGQGAGEQYF
>TRBV6-4|medium-sized
CASSGTSGADTQYF
>TRBV6-1|NA
CASRGWGLRETQYF
>TRBV19|NA
CASSIVVQGLQPQHF
>TRBV11-1|NA
CASSSHRAGHLGQYF
>TRBV14|NA
CASSQDTRNYGYTF
>TRBV9|NA
CASSHLAGGRNEQFF
>TRBV7-7|NA
CASSNSGGARETQYF
>TRBV6-5|NA
CASSYRVQETQYF
>TRBV5-6|NA
CASILSRGGTDTQYF
>TRBV27|NA
CASSSSPTANYGYTF
>TRBV7-9|NA
CASSLVVGDEKLFF
>TRBV10-1|NA
CATPSIRDRGPRPYGYTF
>TRBV21-1|few
CASTESGTGSYEQYF
>TRBV6-1|NA
CASSEAGIATNEKLFF
>TRBV4-1|NA
CASSQAEQLYGYTF
>TRBV10-3|few
CAIHGGRGYTEAFF
>TRBV25-1|NA
CASSPRDRGQETQYF
>TRBV5-5|NA
CASSSLIRDRVLNTEAFF
>TRBV28|NA
CASISIGLGAYQPQHF
>TRBV4-1|few
CASSQDGDRERGYTF
>TRBV5-6|NA
CASSDGTGERYTF
>TRBV28|NA
CASSPSGRGGEQYF
>TRBV9|once
CASSVAQGTDGYTF
>TRBV9|few
CASSGPQRGGRTGELFF
>TRBV5-1|NA
CASSLVAREKLFF
>TRBV9|NA
CASSSGGARPADTQYF
>TRBV30|NA
CAWRQGAVEQYF
>TRBV6-1|NA
CASTNSVGGYTF
>TRBV15|NA
CATARTGTSDIQYF
>TRBV5-5|few
CASSPTAVDRVVRETQYF
>TRBV19|NA
CASSIKGQVGGQPQHF
>TRBV27|NA
CASSHHRGALAGGRSGELFF
>TRBV7-9|NA
CASSPQGGSGQHYNEQFF
>TRBV10-3|NA
CAISDGQSYNEQFF
>TRBV5-4|NA
CASSLYRDQETQYF
>TRBV30|NA
CAWDRVYEQYF
>TRBV6-5|NA
CASSRTGPNSPLHF
>TRBV6-4|few
CASSETSGGYEQYF
>TRBV9|NA
CASSVDEAGETQYF
>TRBV6-1|NA
CAYALELPLGETQYF
>TRBV19|NA
CASSIGAQNQPQHF
>TRBV29-1|NA
CSAWDNLQFF
>TRBV7-7|NA
CASSLASDRDQYF
>TRBV2|NA
CASNKGRGIGGYTF
>TRBV5-5|NA
CASSRTGQVYEQYF
>TRBV19|NA
CASASGTGSGSPLHF
>TRBV11-1|few
CASSGQGIASPLHF
>TRBV30|NA
CAWSGPPAGTDTQYF
>TRBV5-1|medium-sized
CASSPRVTGTYNEQFF
>TRBV19|NA
CASSRTPSGGPTKTQYF
>TRBV7-9|few
CASSSGGSYGYTF